This passage covers 13 T cell receptor beta chains from one sample sequenced in a study of technical replicates of blood from a handful of donors. Clones were sequenced by immunoSEQ multiplex PCR, and TCRdb holds only the in-frame ones, with some missing. The sample shows about 82,000 clones, just under 95% of them seen only once. Sequencing used T cells isolated from PBMCs. Source of these receptors: a human donor in good health.

The genes are TRBV4-1 and TRBJ1-5, with 8 nucleotides matching TRBD1. Germline V gene sequence: CDR1 MGHRA, CDR2 YSYEKL. This CDR3 contains 15 residues. V lost 4 bases and J lost 3; bases outside the gene matches: 5. CDR3 bases: TGCGCCAGCAGCCGAGGGACAGGTGACAATCAGCCCCAGCATTTT. It specifies CASSRGTGDNQPQHF.

The V gene is TRBV27, the J gene TRBJ1-1, with TRBD1 as a possible D gene (5 bases). The CDR3 sequence is 14 residues long. Germline V gives CDR1 MNHEY, CDR2 SMNVEV (reference sequence). Trimming pared 4 bases from V and 0 bases from J, leaving 9 bases between. The CDR3 bases are TGTGCCAGCAGTTGGGGCGGTTTGAACACTGAAGCTTTCTTT. It codes for CASSWGGLNTEAFF.

V usage is TRBV10-3 and J usage is TRBJ2-7, with TRBD1 identical over 7 bases. The V gene end was trimmed by 2 bases and the J gene end by 2 bases; junction bases not matched to a gene: 9. CDR3 size: 16 residues. Per germline, CDR1 ENHRY and CDR2 SYGVKD. The CDR3 loop is CAISEPTMTGTYEQYF. The CDR3, as DNA: TGTGCCATCAGTGAGCCTACCATGACAGGGACCTACGAGCAGTACTTC.

The V and J genes are TRBV7-3 and TRBJ2-1, with TRBD2 matching over 7 bases. CDR1 is SGHTA, CDR2 FQGTGA, per germline. J gave up 7 bases and V 4 bases, and 10 bases lay outside the gene matches. This CDR3 is 15 amino acids long. The CDR3 DNA reads TGTGCCAGCAGCTCCTCAGGACTAGTAACGAATGAGCAGTTCTTC. It specifies CASSSSGLVTNEQFF.

The chain links TRBV10-3 to TRBJ2-1; no definite D call. Germline assignment: CDR1 ENHRY and CDR2 SYGVKD. V was clipped by 1 base and J by 3 bases, with 10 bases between them. There are 15 residues in the CDR3. In DNA, the CDR3 is TGTGCCATCAGTGAGTTAGTCAACGACTACAATGAGCAGTTCTTC. Encoded protein: CAISELVNDYNEQFF.

This chain links TRBV12-5 with TRBJ1-2; D is ambiguous. The CDR3 covers 14 residues. Germline values: CDR1 LGHNT, CDR2 FRNRAP. The V end lost 6 bases, the J end lost 3 bases, and 14 bases lay between the germline ends. The CDR3 DNA sequence: TGTGCTAGTGGACGATCCACTGAGGACTATGGCTACACCTTC. Protein: CASGRSTEDYGYTF.

This chain uses TRBV19 with TRBJ2-1, with 7 positions matching TRBD1. The germline gives CDR1 LNHDA, CDR2 SQIVND (reference sequence). Losses at the gene ends were 3 bases for V and 9 bases for J; bases not matched to a gene: 14. The CDR3 is made up of 16 amino acids. The CDR3 loop is CASSMAGGRGLGEQFF. The CDR3 DNA is TGTGCCAGTAGTATGGCAGGGGGTCGTGGCTTGGGTGAGCAGTTCTTC.

The chain has TRBV27 and TRBJ2-7, with TRBD2 matching over 14 bases. CDR3 length: 17 residues. The junction had 11 bases not matched to a gene; V was cut back by 8 bases and J by 2 bases. Germline CDR1 reads MNHEY; CDR2 reads SMNVEV (reference sequence). CDR3 DNA sequence: TGTGCCAGCTCCGGACTAGCGGGAGGACTACTTACCTACGAGCAGTACTTC. It yields the protein CASSGLAGGLLTYEQYF.

The sample holds one count of this clone. The V call is TRBV19, the J call TRBJ1-3; 7 nucleotides agree with TRBD1. With 7 bases clipped from V and 4 bases from J, the junction kept 10 bases outside the gene matches. The germline CDR1 and CDR2 sequences are LNHDA and SQIVND (reference sequence). The CDR3 is 15 amino acids. This chain's CDR3 is CASKGDSHGGNTIYF. DNA of the CDR3: TGTGCCAGTAAGGGGGACAGTCACGGAGGAAACACCATATATTTT. Based on the CDR3 plus reference TRBV19 and TRBJ1-3, the full variable domain is DGGITQSPKYLFRKEGQNVTLSCEQNLNHDAMYWYRQDPGQGLRLIYYSQIVNDFQKGDIAEGYSVSREKKESFPLTVTSAQKNPTAFYLCASKGDSHGGNTIYFGEGSWLTVV.

The DNA of the CDR3 is TGTGCCAGCAGTTTAGAGGGGGCAGACGGCTACACCTTC. It specifies CASSLEGADGYTF. The rearrangement links TRBV27 to TRBJ1-2; 7 bases are a match to TRBD1. This CDR3 has 13 amino acids. Germline-derived CDR1 and CDR2 are MNHEY and SMNVEV (reference sequence). Trimming cost V 2 bases and J 8 bases; bases outside gene matches: 5.

This sequence joins TRBV6-7 and TRBJ2-7; 8 bases line up with TRBD2. TRBV6-7 is an ORF; its function is uncertain. The junction had 6 bases not matched to a gene; V was cut back by 0 bases and J by 2 bases. The CDR3 sequence is 16 residues long. The CDR3 protein is CASSYSPRAGAYEQYF. The CDR3 bases are TGTGCCAGCAGTTACTCACCAAGAGCGGGAGCCTACGAGCAGTACTTC.

V is TRBV2 and J is TRBJ2-1; TRBD2 agrees at 12 bases. Germline V gene sequence: CDR1 SNHLY, CDR2 FYNNEI. The CDR3 has 15 residues. V shed 6 bases, J shed 4 bases, and the junction held 4 bases outside the gene matches. The CDR3 sequence is CASSQLAGGYNEQFF. The CDR3 DNA is TGTGCCAGCAGCCAACTAGCGGGAGGTTACAATGAGCAGTTCTTC. Filled out from reference TRBV2 and TRBJ2-1, the complete variable domain reads EPEVTQTPSHQVTQMGQEVILRCVPISNHLYFYWYRQILGQKVEFLVSFYNNEISEKSEIFDDQFSVERPDGSNFTLKIRSTKLEDSAMYFCASSQLAGGYNEQFFGPGTRLTVL.

The V and J genes are TRBV9 and TRBJ2-7; 9 positions match TRBD1. This CDR3 is built from 16 residues. CDR1 and CDR2 from the germline V gene are SGDLS and YYNGEE. V shed 0 bases, J shed 2 bases, and the junction held 6 bases outside the gene matches. The CDR3 sequence is CASSVGSGTGTYEQYF. The CDR3 region has the DNA TGTGCCAGCAGCGTAGGATCAGGGACAGGGACCTACGAGCAGTACTTC.